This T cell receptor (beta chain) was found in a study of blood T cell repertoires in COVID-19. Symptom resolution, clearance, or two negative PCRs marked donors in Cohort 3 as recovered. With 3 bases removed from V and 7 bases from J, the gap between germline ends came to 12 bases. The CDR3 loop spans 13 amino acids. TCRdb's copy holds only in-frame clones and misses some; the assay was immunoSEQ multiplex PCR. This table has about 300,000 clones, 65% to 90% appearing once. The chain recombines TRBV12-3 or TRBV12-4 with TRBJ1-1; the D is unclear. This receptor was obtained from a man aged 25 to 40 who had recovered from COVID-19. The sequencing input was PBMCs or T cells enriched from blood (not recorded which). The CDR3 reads CASSFVPAREAFF. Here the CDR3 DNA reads TGTGCCAGCAGTTTCGTCCCAGCGCGTGAAGCTTTCTTT.